This T cell receptor beta chain was observed in a study of T cell repertoires in cytomegalovirus infection. On the study more broadly: Newly reported HLA-C-restricted and thoroughly characterized HLA-B-restricted CMV epitopes were employed.

One entry per CDR3 protein results from TCRdb running MiXCR on the reads. The table lists fewer than 85,000 distinct CDR3 sequences, 40% to 50% of them singletons, with 85% to 95% in the top ten. The CDR3 has 16 residues. The V and J ends lost 5 bases and 2 bases, in that order; junction bases with no gene match: 2. Germline lookup yields CDR1 SGHTA and CDR2 FQGNSA. In its sample, this clonotype was seen many times. Its specificity is not known. Notes on the study in general: HLA-C-restricted TCR beta clonotypes specific for CMV led the ex vivo response.

The rearrangement links TRBV7-2 to TRBJ2-1; 14 bases match TRBD2. This clonotype originated in a human donor in good health (CMV status not recorded). Some clones in this sample may be carry-over from other donors' samples. Source: CD8+ T cells from cultured PBMCs, taken from culture after CMV antigen stimulation. Here the CDR3 reads CASSPGLAGAYNEQFF. CDR3 in DNA: TGTGCCAGCAGCCCGGGACTAGCGGGAGCCTACAATGAGCAGTTCTTC.